Listed here is a single T cell receptor beta chain. What it binds is unknown. Germline trimming cut 3 bases from V and 6 bases from J; bases unmatched to any gene: 12. The CDR3 runs to 16 residues. Germline V CDR1 and CDR2: KGHSH, LQKENI. Clones were read by immunoSEQ multiplex PCR, and TCRdb kept only the in-frame ones, dropping some. The table includes about 72,000 clones, around 83% detected once. The data derive from a study of OX40 agonist ivuxolimab in advanced cancers. Study-level results: Individuals who were partial responders at 0.1-3.0 mg/kg had clonal expansion that ranked among the lowest.

Baseline was the first blood sampling point, followed by cycle 4 day 1 and cycle 7 day 1. The chain combines TRBV18 with TRBJ1-2, with TRBD1 identical over 8 bases. The sequence was collected from an adult with an advanced solid tumor such as melanoma, head and neck, liver or kidney cancer. The starting material was CD4+ or CD8+ T cells sorted from blood, obtained in a trial of the OX40 agonist ivuxolimab. This CDR3 reads CASSPNGQGAGDGYTF. The CDR3 DNA reads as TGTGCCAGCTCACCGAATGGACAGGGCGCGGGGGATGGCTACACCTTC.